The entry below describes one TCR beta chain. The antigen is undetermined. The source of the sample is a study of T cells after yellow fever vaccination. Study background: Low-cell-number fractions were prepared with SMART-Seq v4 Ultra Low Input.

Study conclusions and caveats: FACS-sorted repertoires might harbor abundant contaminating clonotypes from the bulk population.

For TCR, cDNA came from 5'RACE template switching, which added a universal primer site and UMIs. TCRdb called the 5' RACE reads again in MiXCR, with one record for every CDR3 protein. The sample records over 150,000 distinct CDR3 sequences, approximately 6.2% being singletons. V lost 2 bases and J 6 bases, leaving 12 bases between the germline ends. This CDR3 comprises 14 residues. V gene TRBV12-3 or TRBV12-4 combines with J gene TRBJ2-3; perhaps TRBD2 as D (6 bases). The TCR sequence derives from a man younger than 30 who received the YFV17D yellow fever vaccine. This sample comprised CD4+ T cells sorted from PBMCs, obtained on the day of the first yellow fever vaccination. The CDR3: CASSLLASRDTQYF. The CDR3 DNA reads as TGTGCCAGCAGTTTACTAGCGAGTCGCGATACGCAGTATTTT.